Shown below are 27 T cell receptor beta chains from a single sample sequenced in a study of OX40 agonist ivuxolimab in advanced cancers. Profiling relied on immunoSEQ multiplex PCR, and the TCRdb table lists in-frame clones only, not all of them. The sample lists fewer than 70,000 clones; 84% were seen once. Sample: CD4+ or CD8+ T cells sorted from blood, taken in a trial of the OX40 agonist ivuxolimab. The source is an adult with an advanced solid tumor such as melanoma, head and neck, liver or kidney cancer.

The chain employs TRBV5-1 and TRBJ2-5, with TRBD1 matching over 8 bases. J was trimmed by 5 bases and V by 4 bases; bases with no gene match: 10. Germline CDR1 and CDR2: SGHRS and YFSETQ. This CDR3 region has 15 residues. CDR3 in amino acids: CASSMGTGRRETQYF. The CDR3 nucleotides are TGCGCCAGCAGCATGGGGACAGGACGTAGGGAGACCCAGTACTTC.

This clone was observed a few times. The chain uses TRBV5-4 and TRBJ1-1, with 9 bases aligning to TRBD1. The length of the CDR3 is 18 residues. From germline, CDR1 is SGHNT and CDR2 YYREEE (reference sequence). V shed 0 bases and J 7 bases; nucleotides not matched to a gene: 16. CDR3 nucleotides: TGTGCCAGCAGCTTGGAGTCTTGGGACAGGGTGTTTCCGGGTGAAGCTTTCTTT. This codes for CASSLESWDRVFPGEAFF.

CDR3 DNA sequence: TGTGCCAGCAGCGCCAATCCTGGCGAGGCCCAGTACTTC. This codes for CASSANPGEAQYF. The chain links TRBV5-4 to TRBJ2-5; D uncertain. Germline V gives CDR1 SGHNT, CDR2 YYREEE (reference sequence). This CDR3 region has 13 residues. Trimming cost V 4 bases and J 9 bases, with 16 bases left between them.

The chain joins TRBV29-1 to TRBJ2-5, with D possibly called TRBD1 or TRBD2 (6 bases each). The V end was cut by 7 bases, the J end by 5 bases, with 14 bases between. Germline loops: CDR1 SQVTM, CDR2 ANQGSEA. CDR3 length: 12 amino acids. CDR3 sequence (DNA): TGCAGCGGCCACAGGGCGGGGGAGACCCAGTACTTC. As protein: CSGHRAGETQYF.

The rearrangement joins TRBV11-3 to TRBJ2-1; TRBD2 agrees at 12 bases. CDR1 is SGHNT and CDR2 is YENEEA in the germline V gene. The trim removed 5 bases at V and 8 bases at J, leaving 4 bases unmatched. CDR3 length: 14 residues. CDR3: CASSHRLAGDEQFF. The CDR3 DNA follows: TGTGCCAGCAGCCACAGACTAGCGGGAGATGAGCAGTTCTTC.

This clone was detected only once. The chain carries TRBV5-1 and TRBJ1-4; maybe TRBD1 (6 bases). V lost 2 bases to trimming and J lost 3 bases, with 14 bases between them. CDR1 SGHRS and CDR2 YFSETQ come from the germline V gene. This CDR3 has 16 residues. The CDR3 DNA is TGCGCCAGCAGCTTTAGGGGGGGGGCCCCTAATGAAAAACTGTTTTTT. Translated: CASSFRGGAPNEKLFF. Supplemented by reference TRBV5-1 and TRBJ1-4, the full variable domain reads KAGVTQTPRYLIKTRGQQVTLSCSPISGHRSVSWYQQTPGQGLQFLFEYFSETQRNKGNFPGRFSGRQFSNSRSEMNVSTLELGDSALYLCASSFRGGAPNEKLFFGSGTQLSVL.

CDR3 residues: CASRGLAAYNEQFF. CDR3 sequence (DNA): TGTGCCAGCCGTGGCCTAGCGGCTTACAATGAGCAGTTCTTC. The chain employs TRBV19 and TRBJ2-1; 7 nucleotides match TRBD2. The CDR3 has 14 residues. J gave up 4 bases and V 9 bases, and 9 bases lay outside the gene matches. Germline CDR1 and CDR2: LNHDA and SQIVND (reference sequence).

V gene TRBV9 combines with J gene TRBJ2-3; D gene ambiguous. Germline CDR1 is SGDLS and CDR2 is YYNGEE. The CDR3 is made up of 14 amino acids. Trimming took 3 bases from V and 0 from J, leaving 8 bases between them. In nucleotides, the CDR3 is TGTGCCAGCAGCGGAACAACTAGCACAGATACGCAGTATTTT. This codes for CASSGTTSTDTQYF.

The chain joins TRBV27 to TRBJ2-1; the match to TRBD1 covers 11 bases. Germline V gives CDR1 MNHEY, CDR2 SMNVEV (reference sequence). The CDR3 length is 16 residues. Trimming removed 4 bases from V and 5 bases from J; junction bases left unmatched: 7. CDR3 residues: CASSSARDRGNNEQFF. The CDR3 bases are TGTGCCAGCAGTTCAGCTCGGGACAGGGGGAACAATGAGCAGTTCTTC.

The rearrangement joins TRBV6-5 to TRBJ2-3; weak D call: TRBD1 (5 bases). This CDR3 is built from 16 residues. The ends were cut back, 0 bases at V and 4 bases at J, with 14 bases in the middle. CDR1 and CDR2 from the germline V gene are MNHEY and SVGAGI. Here the CDR3 DNA reads TGTGCCAGCAGTTACTCACTGGGCCAGACAGCAGATACGCAGTATTTT. Residues: CASSYSLGQTADTQYF.

The J gene is TRBJ2-2, the V gene TRBV10-3; D gene uncertain. The CDR3 length is 16 residues. V shed 5 bases and J shed 0 bases, with 13 bases lying between them. Germline lookup yields CDR1 ENHRY and CDR2 SYGVKD. The CDR3 reads CAISKDVTANTGELFF. For the CDR3, the DNA is TGTGCCATCAGTAAAGATGTGACTGCGAACACCGGGGAGCTGTTTTTT.

The CDR3 loop is CASSLADLAGTDTQYF. The CDR3 DNA reads as TGTGCCAGCAGCTTAGCGGACCTAGCGGGCACAGATACGCAGTATTTT. The chain carries TRBV7-9 and TRBJ2-3, with TRBD2 identical over 7 bases. Germline V gene data show CDR1 as SEHNR and CDR2 as FQNEAQ (reference sequence). This CDR3 comprises 16 residues. J was trimmed by 1 base and V by 0 bases; bases with no gene match: 4.

The chain employs TRBV5-1 and TRBJ2-5; D gene ambiguous. V shed 1 base and J shed 4 bases, with 2 bases lying between them. This CDR3 spans 11 amino acids. In germline, CDR1 is SGHRS, CDR2 YFSETQ. The CDR3 here is CASSLRETQYF. As DNA, the CDR3 is TGCGCCAGCAGCTTGAGAGAGACCCAGTACTTC.

The chain links TRBV7-2 to TRBJ2-7; D is possibly TRBD2 (5 bases). This CDR3 spans 15 amino acids. Germline CDR1 is SGHTA and CDR2 is FQGNSA. Trimming took 5 bases from V and 3 from J, leaving 17 bases between them. CDR3 protein: CASSGIGGSFYEQYF. In nucleotides, the CDR3 is TGTGCCAGCAGCGGAATTGGTGGGAGTTTCTACGAGCAGTACTTC.

J is TRBJ1-3 and V is TRBV12-5; D gene uncertain. Germline V gene sequence: CDR1 LGHNT, CDR2 FRNRAP. V was pared by 0 bases and J by 7 bases, with 10 bases between. The CDR3 sequence is 14 residues long. The CDR3 nucleotides read TGTGCTAGTGGTTTGGTACTCTTTCGGAACACCATATATTTT. Translating it yields CASGLVLFRNTIYF.

This clone has only a few counts. V and J are TRBV5-1 and TRBJ2-7, with 9 bases identical to TRBD1. CDR1 SGHRS and CDR2 YFSETQ come from the germline V gene. Trimming took 0 bases from V and 6 from J; bases not matched to a gene: 7. The CDR3 runs to 15 residues. CDR3 bases: TGCGCCAGCAGCTTGGGGGGGACAGGGCGTCTCGAGCAGTACTTC. It codes for CASSLGGTGRLEQYF.

The chain carries TRBV19 and TRBJ2-3, with a tentative D call TRBD2 (5 bases). Per germline, CDR1 LNHDA and CDR2 SQIVND (reference sequence). Trimming took off 3 bases at V and 3 bases at J, with 13 bases between the two ends. The CDR3 is made up of 15 amino acids. The CDR3 DNA follows: TGTGCCAGTAGTATCCGGGAAAGCGTGACAGATACGCAGTATTTT. It translates to CASSIRESVTDTQYF.

This chain uses TRBV9 with TRBJ2-5, with 10 bases matching TRBD2. CDR3 size: 15 residues. Germline V lookup: CDR1 SGDLS, CDR2 YYNGEE. With V trimmed by 4 bases and J by 5 bases, 8 bases remained unmatched. The CDR3 sequence is CASSPSGSRQETQYF. In DNA form, the CDR3 reads TGTGCCAGCAGCCCTAGCGGGAGTCGTCAGGAGACCCAGTACTTC.

This clone counts as medium-sized. J is TRBJ2-7 and V is TRBV5-1, with 8 positions matching TRBD1. V was pared by 4 bases and J by 2 bases, with 5 bases of the junction left unmatched. From germline, CDR1 is SGHRS and CDR2 YFSETQ. CDR3 size: 14 residues. In DNA form, the CDR3 reads TGCGCCAGCAGCGCTACGGGACAGGCCTACGAGCAGTACTTC. Its protein is CASSATGQAYEQYF.

This clone has a handful of counts. The chain is built from TRBV19 and TRBJ1-5, with D maybe TRBD1 (5 bases). This CDR3 is 15 amino acids long. Trimming stripped 6 bases from V and 3 bases from J, with 15 bases between. The germline CDR1 and CDR2 sequences are LNHDA and SQIVND (reference sequence). The CDR3 spells CASRTSTATNQPQHF. Here the CDR3 DNA reads TGTGCCAGTAGAACCTCGACAGCCACCAATCAGCCCCAGCATTTT.

The CDR3 loop is CASSIVKVSDGSTDTQYF. CDR3 coding DNA: TGTGCCAGTAGTATAGTAAAGGTCTCGGACGGAAGCACAGATACGCAGTATTTT. The gene calls are TRBV19 and TRBJ2-3; D call uncertain. Trimming took 1 base from V and 0 from J, leaving 17 bases between them. Germline V CDR1 and CDR2: LNHDA, SQIVND (reference sequence). The CDR3 covers 18 residues.

This clone was detected only once. CDR3 loop: CASSQVGGPLQETQYF. CDR3 in DNA: TGTGCCAGCAGCCAAGTCGGCGGGCCTTTACAAGAGACCCAGTACTTC. The chain couples TRBV4-2 to TRBJ2-5; a weak D match, TRBD2 (5 bases). This CDR3 has 16 residues. In germline, CDR1 is LGHNA, CDR2 YNFKEQ. The germline V and J ends were trimmed by 1 base and 2 bases, with 14 bases remaining between them.

This clone has a single count. The CDR3: CASRTGGTDTQYF. The CDR3, as DNA: TGTGCCAGCAGGACAGGGGGCACAGATACGCAGTATTTT. The genes are TRBV27 and TRBJ2-3; 8 nucleotides align to TRBD1. V lost 6 bases, J lost 1 base, and 0 bases stayed unmatched. The germline V gene has CDR1 MNHEY and CDR2 SMNVEV (reference sequence). The CDR3 loop spans 13 amino acids.

The chain joins TRBV28 to TRBJ2-2; weak D call: TRBD1 (6 bases). Germline V lookup: CDR1 MDHEN, CDR2 SYDVKM. The CDR3 is 16 residues long. V gave up 3 bases and J gave up 1 base, with 12 bases separating them. This CDR3 reads CASSFRPDRNTGELFF. The DNA for the CDR3 is TGTGCCAGCAGTTTTAGGCCGGACAGGAACACCGGGGAGCTGTTTTTT.

The V and J genes are TRBV19 and TRBJ2-1; weak D call: TRBD2 (5 bases). The germline V gene encodes CDR1 LNHDA and CDR2 SQIVND (reference sequence). This CDR3 spans 14 amino acids. Trimming removed 7 bases at V and 1 base at J, with 11 bases between. The CDR3 sequence is CASTFSGSYNEQFF. In nucleotides, the CDR3 is TGTGCCAGTACCTTCTCGGGATCCTACAATGAGCAGTTCTTC.

This clone was seen once. The V call is TRBV29-1, the J call TRBJ2-7; D possibly corresponds to TRBD1 (5 bases). V was pared by 1 base and J by 4 bases, with 11 bases between. This CDR3 contains 13 residues. CDR1 and CDR2 from the germline V gene are SQVTM and ANQGSEA. CDR3 DNA: TGCAGCGTTGAAGGGTGGGGCCTGTACGAGCAGTACTTC. This translates into CSVEGWGLYEQYF.

This chain joins TRBV19 and TRBJ2-3; 10 nucleotides match TRBD2. Germline CDR1 reads LNHDA; CDR2 reads SQIVND (reference sequence). The CDR3 contains 17 residues. V gave up 3 bases and J gave up 3 bases; unmatched junction bases: 9. The DNA of the CDR3 is TGTGCCAGTAGTATTCTAGCGGGAGTTGGAGGTACAGATACGCAGTATTTT. Protein product: CASSILAGVGGTDTQYF.